Listed here is a single T cell receptor (beta chain). Its antigen remains unknown. This entry belongs to a study of T cells after yellow fever vaccination. In the study overall: It was SMART-Seq v4 Ultra Low Input that prepared the fractions with low cell numbers.

From the 5' RACE reads, TCRdb called clonotypes with MiXCR, one entry per CDR3 protein. Counted here are some 350,000 distinct CDR3 sequences, around a tenth occurring once; the ten biggest clones make up 18%. Whole-study findings and limits: Researchers report a weaker secondary response that nonetheless peaked faster, day 5 versus 15.

V shed 0 bases and J 8 bases; nucleotides not matched to a gene: 3. Germline CDR1 and CDR2: SGHDT and YYEEEE. The CDR3 is 14 amino acids. The clonotype comes from a man between 18 and 29 years old who received the YFV17D yellow fever vaccine. This rearrangement joins TRBV5-6 to TRBJ1-4, with TRBD1 identical over 8 bases. Sequenced here: PBMCs, sampled on the day of the first yellow fever vaccination. CDR3 amino acids: CASSLARGQEKLFF. CDR3 coding DNA: TGTGCCAGCAGCTTGGCCAGGGGGCAGGAAAAACTGTTTTTT.